This passage covers 24 T cell receptor beta chains from one sample sequenced in a study of regulatory T cells in long-lasting Graves disease (dated by TCRdb to the early 2020s). Reading the label with the study, this specimen's time point is: persistent/refractory GD, antithyroid drugs over 5 years with positive TRAb. For both TCR sequencing and RNA sequencing, RNA was extracted from PBMCs using TRIzol. Library preparation employed multiplex PCR. Sequencer: Illumina HiSeq 4000. To build TCR beta libraries, CDR3 regions were amplified by Arm-PCR using iRepertoire HTBI primers. The public reads were reanalyzed by TCRdb: fastp trimming at Q25, MiXCR alignment, in-frame beta chains only. Under each unique CDR3 protein, matching rows form one entry showing the most common genes and DNA. Recorded for this sample are around 400,000 distinct CDR3 sequences; under 25% of them occurred a single time. The top ten constitute roughly an eighth of the sample.

This specimen was peripheral blood mononuclear cells (PBMCs), taken when the disease was refractory, from a patient treated with antithyroid drugs. These receptors all stem from a female donor with Graves disease.

This sequence joins TRBV3-1 and TRBJ1-1, with D possibly matching TRBD1 (5 bases). Germline V CDR1 and CDR2: LGHDT, YNNKEL (reference sequence). Trimming took off 4 bases at V and 11 bases at J, with 20 bases between the two ends. The CDR3 is made up of 14 amino acids. CDR3 sequence (DNA): TGTGCCAGCAGCCTCAACCGGGACGCAACGGGGGCTTTCTTT. Encoded protein: CASSLNRDATGAFF.

This clonotype has at least ten counts. V is TRBV27 and J is TRBJ2-5; D is unresolved. Trimming took 3 bases from V and 5 from J, leaving 13 bases between them. Per the germline V gene, CDR1 is MNHEY and CDR2 is SMNVEV (reference sequence). The CDR3 has 14 residues. CDR3 sequence reads: CASSFVGSAETQYF. The CDR3 coding sequence is TGTGCCAGCAGTTTCGTGGGGTCCGCGGAGACCCAGTACTTC.

This clonotype showed up many times. This sequence joins TRBV2 and TRBJ1-1; the match to TRBD1 covers 7 bases. Germline loops: CDR1 SNHLY, CDR2 FYNNEI. The CDR3 consists of 12 residues. V dropped 9 bases and J dropped 4; count of bases not matched to a gene: 5. The DNA of the CDR3 is TGTGCCAGAACAGGGGCGATCACTGAAGCTTTCTTT. Encoded protein: CARTGAITEAFF.

V and J are TRBV29-1 and TRBJ1-1; 7 nucleotides match TRBD1. V shed 1 base and J 0 bases; nucleotides not matched to a gene: 20. In germline, CDR1 is SQVTM, CDR2 ANQGSEA. The CDR3 sequence is 20 residues long. The CDR3 DNA follows: TGCAGCGTTGAAGTTCTGTGGACAGGAGACCAACAAATTATGAACACTGAAGCTTTCTTT. Translation: CSVEVLWTGDQQIMNTEAFF. The variable domain in full, with the rest retrieved from reference TRBV29-1 and TRBJ1-1, is SAVISQKPSRDICQRGTSLTIQCQVDSQVTMMFWYRQQPGQSLTLIATANQGSEATYESGFVIDKFPISRPNLTFSTLTVSNMSPEDSSIYLCSVEVLWTGDQQIMNTEAFFGQGTRLTVV.

This clonotype appeared many times. The chain links TRBV28 to TRBJ1-1; D perhaps matches TRBD1 (5 bases). V was cut by 2 bases and J by 3 bases, with 10 bases left in between. The CDR3 has 14 residues. Germline values: CDR1 MDHEN, CDR2 SYDVKM. In DNA, the CDR3 is TGTGCCAGCAGTTTAGGGGCCGGGCACACTGAAGCTTTCTTT. This sequence encodes CASSLGAGHTEAFF.

V and J are TRBV10-2 and TRBJ1-1; D is uncertain. V was clipped by 0 bases and J by 1 base, with 9 bases between them. This CDR3 is 15 amino acids long. Germline CDR1 and CDR2: WSHSY and SAAADI. The CDR3 reads CASSESWGTNTEAFF. CDR3 DNA: TGCGCCAGCAGTGAGTCTTGGGGTACGAACACTGAAGCTTTCTTT.

The sample holds many counts of this clonotype. The V call is TRBV11-2, the J call TRBJ1-1; no clear D gene. CDR1 and CDR2 from the germline V gene are SGHAT and FQNNGV. V was shortened by 0 bases and J by 5 bases, with 10 bases between the two germline ends. This CDR3 has 14 residues. The CDR3 spells CASSLEGPGTEAFF. CDR3 sequence (DNA): TGTGCCAGCAGCTTAGAGGGTCCGGGGACTGAAGCTTTCTTT.

The chain joins TRBV5-1 to TRBJ2-5; tentatively, D is TRBD1 (6 bases). CDR1 and CDR2 (germline): SGHRS, YFSETQ. Trimming removed 2 bases at V and 5 bases at J, with 16 bases between. This CDR3 spans 15 amino acids. Here the CDR3 DNA reads TGCGCCAGCAGCTTACAGGGTTCCTTCCAGGAGACCCAGTACTTC. This codes for CASSLQGSFQETQYF.

At least ten counts were recorded for this clonotype. V and J are TRBV7-8 and TRBJ1-2; D might be TRBD1 (5 bases). The CDR3 sequence is 15 residues long. Germline CDR1 and CDR2: SGHVS and FQNEAQ. V lost 1 base to trimming and J lost 0 bases, with 9 bases between them. The CDR3 here is CASSLGTGANYGYTF. Here the CDR3 DNA reads TGTGCCAGCAGCTTAGGCACAGGAGCTAACTATGGCTACACCTTC.

At least ten counts were recorded for this clonotype. The chain uses TRBV2 and TRBJ1-4; possible D gene TRBD1, 5 bases. Trimming stripped 7 bases from V and 5 bases from J, with 14 bases between. The CDR3 totals 14 residues. Germline V gene data show CDR1 as SNHLY and CDR2 as FYNNEI. This CDR3 reads CASIKGLTNEKLFF. CDR3 sequence (DNA): TGTGCCAGCATCAAGGGACTGACGAATGAAAAACTGTTTTTT.

This clonotype has a count of ten or more. The CDR3 region has the DNA TGTGCCATCAGTGATCGAGACAGGCTCACCGGGGAGCTGTTTTTT. Translated: CAISDRDRLTGELFF. V is TRBV10-3 and J is TRBJ2-2; D perhaps matches TRBD1 (6 bases). The V gene's germline CDR1 is ENHRY and CDR2 SYGVKD. V gave up 3 bases and J gave up 4 bases, with 12 bases separating them. CDR3 length: 15 residues.

The chain is built from TRBV20-1 and TRBJ2-5, with 14 positions matching TRBD2. Germline V CDR1 and CDR2: DFQATT, SNEGSKA (reference sequence). The CDR3 sequence is 14 residues long. V was clipped by 3 bases and J by 7 bases; unmatched bases: 4. The CDR3 loop reads CSARVGLAGVTQYF. For the CDR3, the DNA is TGCAGTGCTAGGGTGGGACTAGCGGGAGTGACCCAGTACTTC.

This chain uses TRBV20-1 with TRBJ2-1, with TRBD1 matching over 8 bases. Germline CDR1 is DFQATT and CDR2 is SNEGSKA (reference sequence). The V gene end was trimmed by 1 base and the J gene end by 3 bases; junction bases not matched to a gene: 5. This CDR3 is 15 amino acids long. For the CDR3, the DNA is TGCAGTGCTAGAGTAGGGACAGGCCACTACAATGAGCAGTTCTTC. Its protein is CSARVGTGHYNEQFF.

Concerning this clonotype: A much larger clone is a single base away; this may be a read error. The J gene is TRBJ1-5, the V gene TRBV6-1, with a possible D match to TRBD1 (6 bases). Germline V gene lookup returns CDR1 MNHNS and CDR2 SASEGT. V was clipped by 5 bases and J by 6 bases, with 20 bases between them. The CDR3 runs to 16 residues. In DNA form, the CDR3 reads TGTGCCAGCAGTCGCATCAGGGGCTTTGCACGTCAGCCCCAGCATTTT. This sequence encodes CASSRIRGFARQPQHF.

This clonotype was counted ten times or more. V and J are TRBV28 and TRBJ2-7, with 7 bases identical to TRBD2. Germline values: CDR1 MDHEN, CDR2 SYDVKM. The CDR3 is 15 residues long. V gave up 6 bases and J gave up 4 bases; unmatched junction bases: 12. For the CDR3, the DNA is TGTGCCAGCAGCGCGAGGGAGGGCCGCAAATACGAGCAGTACTTC. This gives the protein CASSAREGRKYEQYF.

This clonotype has at least ten counts. V is TRBV12-3 or TRBV12-4 and J is TRBJ1-6; D uncertain. V lost 1 base to trimming and J lost 9 bases, with 7 bases between them. CDR3 size: 13 residues. Here the CDR3 reads CASSLGLGSPLHF. CDR3 DNA: TGTGCCAGCAGTTTAGGTCTGGGTTCACCCCTCCACTTT.

Many counts were recorded for this clonotype. The genes are TRBV12-3 or TRBV12-4 and TRBJ2-7, with TRBD1 matching 10 bases. The V gene end was trimmed by 6 bases and the J gene end by 2 bases; junction bases not matched to a gene: 4. This CDR3 has 14 residues. CDR3 DNA: TGTGCCAGCAGCCACGGACAGGGGGCCTACGAGCAGTACTTC. The encoded protein is CASSHGQGAYEQYF.

This clonotype showed up many times. One end of the junction fails to match germline, which may point to a read error. The chain recombines TRBV6-1 with TRBJ2-2; the D gene is possibly TRBD1 (5 bases). Germline V gene lookup returns CDR1 MNHNS and CDR2 SASEGT. CDR3 length equals 19 residues. The CDR3 DNA reads TGTGCCATCAGTGAGTATCCTCCCCGACAGCAGGAGTACACCGGGGAGCTGTTTTTT. It codes for CAISEYPPRQQEYTGELFF.

Ten or more counts support this clonotype. The V and J genes are TRBV6-5 and TRBJ2-7, with 10 bases aligning to TRBD2. From germline, CDR1 is MNHEY and CDR2 SVGAGI. Trimming cost V 0 bases and J 5 bases; bases outside gene matches: 4. The length of the CDR3 is 15 residues. Here the CDR3 DNA reads TGTGCCAGCAGTTACTCTAGCGGGAGGACCGACGAGCAGTACTTC. The encoded protein is CASSYSSGRTDEQYF.

The chain employs TRBV20-1 and TRBJ2-7; D is perhaps TRBD2 (5 bases). The CDR3 totals 14 residues. V gave up 4 bases and J gave up 2 bases, with 15 bases separating them. Germline-derived CDR1 and CDR2 are DFQATT and SNEGSKA (reference sequence). In nucleotides, the CDR3 is TGCAGTGCTAAGGGAGTTGTAAGGCCCTACGAGCAGTACTTC. This encodes CSAKGVVRPYEQYF.

The rearrangement uses TRBV6-1 and TRBJ2-7; 12 bases match TRBD1. Trimming at V came to 5 bases and at J to 1 base, leaving 6 bases not matched to a gene. Germline CDR1 MNHNS, CDR2 SASEGT. The CDR3 runs to 16 residues. CDR3 residues: CASSSPGQGASYEQYF. The CDR3 bases are TGTGCCAGCAGTAGCCCGGGACAGGGGGCTTCCTACGAGCAGTACTTC.

The CDR3 DNA follows: TGTGCCAGTAGTATAACTGGACTAGCGGGAGGCGAGCAGTACTTC. It yields the protein CASSITGLAGGEQYF. The chain couples TRBV19 to TRBJ2-7, with 14 bases lining up with TRBD2. V shed 2 bases and J 6 bases; nucleotides not matched to a gene: 3. This CDR3 is 15 amino acids long. Germline V lookup: CDR1 LNHDA, CDR2 SQIVND (reference sequence).

This clonotype was detected only a few times. This chain uses TRBV25-1 with TRBJ2-1; 14 positions agree with TRBD2. The CDR3 totals 16 residues. Germline V CDR1 and CDR2: MGHDK, SYGVNS. V gave up 4 bases and J gave up 4 bases; unmatched junction bases: 3. CDR3 sequence reads: CASSAGTSGGYNEQFF. The DNA for the CDR3 is TGTGCCAGCAGTGCAGGGACTAGCGGGGGATACAATGAGCAGTTCTTC.

The table lists this clonotype with many counts. The chain is built from TRBV5-1 and TRBJ2-7; D is perhaps TRBD1 or TRBD2 (5 bases each). The CDR3 sequence is 14 residues long. V was clipped by 4 bases and J by 2 bases, with 13 bases between them. Germline CDR1 SGHRS, CDR2 YFSETQ. CDR3 nucleotide sequence: TGCGCCAGCAGCCCACGCCAGGGACCCTACGAGCAGTACTTC. Protein sequence: CASSPRQGPYEQYF.